A single T cell receptor (beta chain) is shown here with its context. This clonotype came up many times. Its binding antigen is unknown. Base qualities are not recorded, but no much larger clone differs from it by a single base. This sample stems from a study of spatial heterogeneity in lung cancer (dated by TCRdb to about 2019). With respect to the entire study: More beta-chain than alpha-chain transcripts were consistently detected, likely reflecting higher beta-chain transcript abundance. Nonsynonymous mutation counts, determined by whole-exome sequencing of tumor tissue, were related to TCR repertoire features. In the raw uncorrected reads, each unique combination of TCR and UMI appeared more than ten times on average. At surgery, both alpha and beta chains were TCR-sequenced in 220 tumor regions, fewer than 85 matched nontumor lung samples and 56 PBMC samples. In non-small cell lung cancer, the study made a quantitative comparison of TCR alpha and beta repertoires among multiple tumor regions, matched nontumor lung and blood. What the study reported, not specific to this receptor: Ubiquitous expanded tumor TCRs were detected in blood more often at tumor resection than at routine follow-up. Confirming at a functional level the hypothesis that regional TCRs recognize regional mutations was considered to require additional single-cell paired TCR alpha and beta sequencing.

Libraries came from 5' RACE. Sequencing used a NextSeq 500. The TCR library protocol attached a unique molecular identifier to each TCR cDNA molecule to allow correction of PCR and sequencing errors. From the authors' description of their analysis: TCR identification, UMI-based error correction and CDR3 extraction were performed with Decombinator tools. Expanded TCRs were defined as those above a frequency of 2 per 1,000, corresponding to the top 1% of the tumor frequency distribution. Renyi diversity was computed with the R vegan package after each repertoire had been subsampled 100 times to 5,000 TCRs. To build CDR3 similarity networks, amino acid triplet string-kernel similarity was used, and CDR3s were connected when their pairwise similarity was above 0.82. TCRdb trimmed public reads at Q25 via fastp, called clones via MiXCR and kept in-frame beta chains. Rows with a matching CDR3 protein are joined into one entry that keeps the most common DNA and genes. The V and J calls reflect TCRdb's pipeline rather than the authors' work. Present in this sample are tens of thousands of distinct CDR3 sequences, 6.5% to 9% of which were seen just once. The top ten hold over 25% of the sample.

CDR1 and CDR2, looked up from the germline V gene, are MNHEY and SVGEGT. From the cysteine up to the phenylalanine, the CDR3 has a length of 15 residues. Only the CDR3 DNA stays, 45 bases, in frame from base 1. Cut back by 7 bases and 5 bases, the V and J ends lie 17 bases apart. Explained via the paper, the time point label denotes: sample taken at primary tumor resection. For TCR sequencing, whole RNA was extracted from tumor and nontumor lung tissue, or from cryopreserved PBMC samples, and no cell sorting was done. The donors were 65 to 85 patients from the lung TRACERx cohort who had early-stage, untreated non-small cell lung cancer. Patients were selected for TCR sequencing only if sufficient RNA was available from at least two tumor regions.

This TCR was recovered from a male donor with early-stage non-small cell lung cancer. The chain was built from TRBV6-2 or TRBV6-3 and TRBJ1-4, with the D gene call left open. This material consisted of PBMCs, taken at surgery. The DNA sequence is as follows: TGTGCCAGCAAAGACGAGGCGGGCATAAATGAAAAACTGTTTTTT. Protein translation: CASKDEAGINEKLFF.